The present TCR beta chain was sequenced within a study of T-cell reconstitution after alpha-beta-depleted transplantation in children. This clonotype has a handful of counts. The antigen is not known. Construction of the TCRbeta library involved unique molecular identifiers. TCRdb re-called the PCR reads through MiXCR, storing one row per CDR3 protein. The top ten hold just over 35% of the sample, which has fewer than 750,000 distinct CDR3 sequences, roughly 30% seen once. General study findings and limits: When one year had passed after transplant, most T-cell counts and diversity came from newly produced T cells.

V was trimmed by 0 bases and J by 2 bases, leaving 8 bases between them. The CDR3 has 14 amino acids. The germline gives CDR1 SGHRS, CDR2 YFSETQ. The receptor comes from a boy younger than two with Wiskott-Aldrich syndrome, due to receive a stem cell transplant. V is TRBV5-1 and J is TRBJ1-1; D unclear. The sequencing used PBMCs, collected before TCRalphabeta/CD19-depleted stem cell transplant. CDR3 region: CASSLGRINTEAFF. Written as DNA, the CDR3 is TGCGCCAGCAGCTTGGGTAGAATAAACACTGAAGCTTTCTTT.